One sample yielded the 4 T cell receptor beta chains listed below, sequenced in a study of T cells in Graves' hyperthyroidism and ophthalmopathy. It was RNA transcripts that yielded the amplified TCR beta CDR3 regions. TCR CDR3 underwent first-round RT-PCR with the HTBI primer set. In TCRdb, the multiplex PCR reads were re-called with MiXCR into one record per CDR3 protein. The sample shows hundreds of thousands of distinct CDR3 sequences, roughly 46% of them seen only once. Sequenced sample: peripheral blood or thyroid tissue (not recorded which). All receptors come from an adult man with Graves' disease, either hyperthyroidism or ophthalmopathy (not recorded which).

The rearrangement joins TRBV7-2 to TRBJ1-6; D not resolved. Germline-derived CDR1 and CDR2 are SGHTA and FQGNSA. V was clipped by 2 bases and J by 11 bases, with 10 bases between them. The CDR3 runs to 13 residues. The CDR3 region has the DNA TGTGCCAGCAGCTTATATGGGAGAACACCCCTCCACTTT. Amino acids: CASSLYGRTPLHF.

This clonotype was counted at least ten times. The chain has TRBV10-2 and TRBJ2-7; D not certain. CDR3 length: 13 residues. V lost 4 bases and J 6 bases, leaving 13 bases between the germline ends. Germline CDR1 WSHSY, CDR2 SAAADI. DNA of the CDR3: TGCGCCAGCAGTGTTCATGAATTGGGCGAGCAGTACTTC. It encodes CASSVHELGEQYF.

In the case of this clonotype: One base away lies a much larger clone, so this may be a sequencing read error. The V call is TRBV7-8, the J call TRBJ1-6; D is possibly TRBD1 (5 bases). Per germline, CDR1 SGHVS and CDR2 FQNEAQ. The CDR3 extends over 17 amino acids. V lost 0 bases and J 0 bases, leaving 9 bases between the germline ends. The CDR3 here is CASSLAQGPSYNSPLHF. The CDR3 DNA follows: TGTGCCAGCAGCTTAGCGCAGGGACCCTCCTATAATTCACCCCTCCACTTT. The complete variable domain, with remaining parts taken from reference TRBV7-8 and TRBJ1-6, reads GAGVSQSPRYKVAKRGQDVALRCDPISGHVSLFWYQQALGQGPEFLTYFQNEAQLDKSGLPSDRFFAERPEGSVSTLKIQRTQQEDSAVYLCASSLAQGPSYNSPLHFGNGTRLTVT.

There are many counts of this clonotype. J is TRBJ1-1 and V is TRBV7-9; D remains ambiguous. Germline CDR1 SEHNR, CDR2 FQNEAQ (reference sequence). V lost 2 bases and J lost 1, with 5 bases in between. The CDR3 is 13 amino acids. The CDR3 DNA follows: TGTGCCAGCAGCTTACAACCGAACACTGAAGCTTTCTTT. Translation gives CASSLQPNTEAFF.